Detailed here is one T cell receptor beta chain. Clones were read by immunoSEQ multiplex PCR, and TCRdb kept only the in-frame ones, dropping some. The table includes tens of thousands of clones, just over 85% detected once. The entry originates in a study of blood T cell repertoires in COVID-19. Study-wide context: Italy, Spain and the United States were the sources of the convalescent and acute COVID-19 samples. T cells, B-cell-depleted T cells, or PBMCs provided the cDNA or gDNA that served as material.

This clonotype originated in a man aged 50 to 59 with active COVID-19. Specimen: peripheral blood.

Here the CDR3 DNA reads TGTGCCAGTAACCGGGCAGGGGGTTCGGTCGGCTACACCTTC. As protein: CASNRAGGSVGYTF. This rearrangement joins TRBV19 to TRBJ1-2; 7 bases agree with TRBD1. Germline V gene data show CDR1 as LNHDA and CDR2 as SQIVND (reference sequence). Germline trimming cut 7 bases from V and 8 bases from J; bases unmatched to any gene: 13. The CDR3 totals 14 residues.